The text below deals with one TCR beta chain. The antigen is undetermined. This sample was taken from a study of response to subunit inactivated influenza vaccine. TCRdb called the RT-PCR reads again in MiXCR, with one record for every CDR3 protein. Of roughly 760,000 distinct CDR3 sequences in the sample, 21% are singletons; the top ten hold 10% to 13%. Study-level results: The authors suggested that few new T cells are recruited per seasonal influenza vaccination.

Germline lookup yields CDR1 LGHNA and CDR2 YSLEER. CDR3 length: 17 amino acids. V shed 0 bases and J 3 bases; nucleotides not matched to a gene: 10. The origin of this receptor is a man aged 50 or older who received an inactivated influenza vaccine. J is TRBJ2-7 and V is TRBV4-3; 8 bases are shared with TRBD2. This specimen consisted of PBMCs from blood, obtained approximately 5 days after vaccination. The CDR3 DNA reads TGCGCCAGCAGCCAAGATTTTGAGGGACTAGGGTTCTACGAGCAGTACTTC. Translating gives CASSQDFEGLGFYEQYF.